The 25 T cell receptor beta chains listed next were all sequenced from one sample in a study of graft-versus-host responses after intestinal transplantation. Generated by immunoSEQ multiplex PCR, the TCRdb table keeps only in-frame clones and is missing some. The sample contains roughly 60,000 clones, roughly 89% of which appear only once. The sequencing used PBMCs, collected 26 days after transplant. The receptor source for this set is a human patient who received an intestinal transplant, so some T cells may come from the graft donor.

The gene calls are TRBV15 and TRBJ2-1; D perhaps matches TRBD2 (5 bases). The V end lost 5 bases, the J end lost 10 bases, and 24 bases lay between the germline ends. This CDR3 spans 16 amino acids. Germline V CDR1 and CDR2: LNHNV, YYDKDF (reference sequence). CDR3 nucleotide sequence: TGTGCCACCAGCCTCAATCTGGACTCGTCCTTAGGGGAGCAGTTCTTC. It translates to CATSLNLDSSLGEQFF.

The chain uses TRBV27 and TRBJ2-3; 10 positions match TRBD2. This CDR3 is built from 14 residues. Trimming at V came to 2 bases and at J to 5 bases, leaving 1 base not matched to a gene. The germline V gene encodes CDR1 MNHEY and CDR2 SMNVEV (reference sequence). This CDR3 is CASSLLAGVDTQYF. The CDR3 DNA follows: TGTGCCAGCAGTTTACTAGCGGGAGTAGATACGCAGTATTTT.

J is TRBJ2-4 and V is TRBV2; 7 positions agree with TRBD1. There are 15 residues in the CDR3. Germline V gene data show CDR1 as SNHLY and CDR2 as FYNNEI. V lost 8 bases, J lost 1 base, and 8 bases stayed unmatched. The CDR3 DNA follows: TGTGCCAGCCGCCGACAGGGCGAGGCCAAAAACATTCAGTACTTC. It translates to CASRRQGEAKNIQYF.

This chain uses TRBV27 with TRBJ1-1; D might be TRBD1 (5 bases). The V and J ends lost 3 bases and 4 bases respectively, with 15 bases between them. The CDR3 has 15 residues. Germline CDR1 and CDR2: MNHEY and SMNVEV (reference sequence). The CDR3 bases are TGTGCCAGCAGTTTTTCGGGGGGTGCGAGCACTGAAGCTTTCTTT. It encodes CASSFSGGASTEAFF.

This chain connects TRBV4-3 to TRBJ1-1; 7 nucleotides line up with TRBD1. Germline V gene sequence: CDR1 LGHNA, CDR2 YSLEER. V lost 2 bases, J lost 3 bases, and 3 bases stayed unmatched. The CDR3 is 14 residues long. The CDR3 here is CASSQRTGYTEAFF. Written as DNA, the CDR3 is TGCGCCAGCAGCCAAAGGACAGGCTACACTGAAGCTTTCTTT.

The J gene is TRBJ2-2, the V gene TRBV28, with a tentative D call TRBD2 (5 bases). Trimming shortened V by 4 bases and J by 7 bases, and 16 bases separated the two germline ends. The germline gives CDR1 MDHEN, CDR2 SYDVKM. The CDR3 is 15 residues long. The chain's CDR3 is CASSSTWENVGELFF. In DNA form, the CDR3 reads TGTGCCAGCAGTTCCACGTGGGAGAATGTCGGGGAGCTGTTTTTT.

CDR3 sequence reads: CASSSLSGGPVHNEQFF. The CDR3 bases are TGTGCCAGCAGCTCCCTTAGCGGGGGGCCGGTACACAATGAGCAGTTCTTC. V is TRBV5-4 and J is TRBJ2-1; 10 bases line up with TRBD2. Germline values: CDR1 SGHNT, CDR2 YYREEE (reference sequence). The CDR3 spans 17 residues. V shed 3 bases, J shed 5 bases, and the junction held 11 bases outside the gene matches.

The J gene is TRBJ1-2, the V gene TRBV5-4, with a weak D call TRBD1 (5 bases). From germline, CDR1 is SGHNT and CDR2 YYREEE (reference sequence). The CDR3 has 14 residues. V shed 5 bases and J shed 2 bases, with 13 bases lying between them. The CDR3 nucleotides are TGTGCCAGCAGTCCCTTGACAGAAAACTATGGCTACACCTTC. Its protein product is CASSPLTENYGYTF.

The rearrangement links TRBV28 to TRBJ2-7; D possibly corresponds to TRBD1 (5 bases). The CDR3 spans 17 residues. The germline V and J ends were trimmed by 5 bases and 1 base, with 21 bases remaining between them. Germline CDR1 and CDR2: MDHEN and SYDVKM. CDR3 nucleotides: TGTGCCAGCAGTCCACACATCTATCGGACAAGTTCCTACGAGCAGTACTTC. Translating it yields CASSPHIYRTSSYEQYF.

The rearrangement joins TRBV6-5 to TRBJ1-2, with 8 bases that match TRBD1. Per germline, CDR1 MNHEY and CDR2 SVGAGI. V shed 4 bases, J shed 1 base, and the junction held 8 bases outside the gene matches. CDR3 size: 16 residues. The CDR3 DNA is TGTGCCAGCAGTTCCCCGGGACAGGCTCTTAACTATGGCTACACCTTC. Translating it yields CASSSPGQALNYGYTF.

In nucleotides, the CDR3 is TGTGCCAGCAGTTCTGTGGACGTTCGGGGCGAGCAGTACTTC. This translates into CASSSVDVRGEQYF. The chain combines TRBV28 with TRBJ2-7; the D gene is possibly TRBD2 (5 bases). The CDR3 has 14 residues. The V end lost 4 bases, the J end lost 6 bases, and 16 bases lay between the germline ends. The germline V gene has CDR1 MDHEN and CDR2 SYDVKM.

V usage is TRBV28 and J usage is TRBJ2-2, with TRBD1 matching 11 bases. After removal of 4 bases from V and 6 bases from J, the junction contained 1 base not matched to a gene. The germline CDR1 and CDR2 sequences are MDHEN and SYDVKM. The CDR3 totals 14 residues. The CDR3 bases are TGTGCCAGCAGTTCGGGACAGGGGGCCGGGGAGCTGTTTTTT. This gives the protein CASSSGQGAGELFF.

The sample holds a few counts of this clone. This sequence joins TRBV5-6 and TRBJ1-6; D gene uncertain. Germline CDR1 reads SGHDT; CDR2 reads YYEEEE. The V end lost 4 bases, the J end lost 6 bases, and 8 bases lay between the germline ends. The CDR3 has 13 residues. CDR3 region: CASSEAPNSPLHF. CDR3 coding DNA: TGTGCCAGCAGCGAGGCCCCTAATTCACCCCTCCACTTT.

The chain links TRBV19 to TRBJ1-1, with unresolved D. V was pared by 1 base and J by 1 base, with 7 bases between. Germline lookup yields CDR1 LNHDA and CDR2 SQIVND (reference sequence). The CDR3 runs 14 residues. CDR3 bases: TGTGCCAGTAGTATAGGTTACGGGAACACTGAAGCTTTCTTT. Residues: CASSIGYGNTEAFF.

This chain links TRBV4-1 with TRBJ1-6; 8 bases match TRBD1. This CDR3 spans 17 amino acids. J was trimmed by 7 bases and V by 3 bases; bases with no gene match: 11. Germline V CDR1 and CDR2: MGHRA, YSYEKL. The DNA of the CDR3 is TGCGCCAGCAGCCACGAACATAGGACAGGGCACAATTCACCCCTCCACTTT. The encoded protein is CASSHEHRTGHNSPLHF.

The chain links TRBV11-2 to TRBJ2-7, with a weak D call TRBD2 (6 bases). This CDR3 has 15 residues. The germline CDR1 and CDR2 sequences are SGHAT and FQNNGV. V lost 5 bases, J lost 2 bases, and 16 bases lay in between. CDR3 loop: CASSKDGGRPYEQYV. The DNA of the CDR3 is TGTGCCAGCAGCAAGGACGGGGGACGACCCTACGAGCAGTACGTC.

The chain uses TRBV4-1 and TRBJ1-2; 9 bases agree with TRBD1. Germline values: CDR1 MGHRA, CDR2 YSYEKL. Trimming at V came to 0 bases and at J to 4 bases, leaving 9 bases not matched to a gene. The CDR3 consists of 17 residues. The CDR3 here is CASSQDPGTGSIYGYTF. The CDR3 DNA follows: TGCGCCAGCAGCCAAGATCCCGGGACAGGGTCTATCTATGGCTACACCTTC.

This clone was detected a few times. The chain couples TRBV7-2 to TRBJ2-7; tentatively, D is TRBD2 (5 bases). CDR3 length: 13 amino acids. The ends were cut back, 0 bases at V and 5 bases at J, with 8 bases in the middle. From germline, CDR1 is SGHTA and CDR2 FQGNSA. In DNA form, the CDR3 reads TGTGCCAGCAGCTTAGCGGGAGAGAACGAGCAGTACGTC. Amino acids: CASSLAGENEQYV.

This chain links TRBV11-2 with TRBJ2-1, with 10 bases that match TRBD2. V lost 5 bases, J lost 3 bases, and 4 bases stayed unmatched. Germline lookup yields CDR1 SGHAT and CDR2 FQNNGV. The CDR3 spans 15 residues. The CDR3 region is CASSMTSGRYNEQFF. DNA of the CDR3: TGTGCCAGCAGCATGACTAGCGGGCGCTACAATGAGCAGTTCTTC.

The chain combines TRBV27 with TRBJ2-6; the D gene is possibly TRBD1 (5 bases). V gave up 5 bases and J gave up 2 bases, with 10 bases separating them. The CDR3 is 15 residues long. Germline-derived CDR1 and CDR2 are MNHEY and SMNVEV (reference sequence). DNA for the CDR3: TGTGCCAGCAGTCCACAGGCCCCTGGGGCCAACGTCCTGACTTTC. Encoded protein: CASSPQAPGANVLTF.

The chain has TRBV9 and TRBJ2-7; TRBD2 matches 9 bases. The CDR3 is 14 residues long. Looked up from germline, CDR1 is SGDLS and CDR2 is YYNGEE. With 4 bases clipped from V and 4 bases from J, the junction kept 6 bases outside the gene matches. The CDR3 protein is CASSPGTSSYEQYV. DNA for the CDR3: TGTGCCAGCAGCCCCGGGACTAGCTCATACGAGCAGTACGTC.

In DNA, the CDR3 is TGTGCCAGCAGCCACCATGAGGGACAGGGAGGTTGGCAGCCCCAGCATTTT. It is translated as CASSHHEGQGGWQPQHF. The chain uses TRBV5-5 and TRBJ1-5; 9 positions match TRBD1. Trimming cost V 4 bases and J 7 bases; bases outside gene matches: 15. The germline V gene encodes CDR1 SGHKS and CDR2 YYEKEE (reference sequence). The CDR3 is made up of 17 amino acids.

The rearrangement links TRBV4-1 to TRBJ2-7, with 7 nucleotides matching TRBD1. Germline V CDR1 and CDR2: MGHRA, YSYEKL. The length of the CDR3 is 14 residues. Losses at the gene ends were 3 bases for V and 7 bases for J; bases not matched to a gene: 9. The CDR3, as DNA: TGCGCCAGCAGCCACTCTGAGGGGGCCGGGGAGCAGTACTTC. Translated, it gives CASSHSEGAGEQYF.

This clone was observed a single time. The chain recombines TRBV6-5 with TRBJ2-5; 9 bases match TRBD2. V gave up 2 bases and J gave up 2 bases; unmatched junction bases: 3. Germline CDR1 and CDR2: MNHEY and SVGAGI. The CDR3 length is 15 residues. The CDR3 reads CASSYLAGTQETQYF. Here the CDR3 DNA reads TGTGCCAGCAGTTACCTAGCGGGGACTCAAGAGACCCAGTACTTC.

The chain uses TRBV28 and TRBJ1-1, with D possibly TRBD1 on 6 matching bases. Trimming took 4 bases from V and 0 from J, leaving 15 bases between them. The CDR3 covers 16 residues. The germline CDR1 and CDR2 sequences are MDHEN and SYDVKM. CDR3 protein: CASSSLGAGVNTEAFF. The DNA of the CDR3 is TGTGCCAGCAGTTCCCTGGGGGCAGGAGTGAACACTGAAGCTTTCTTT. Together with reference TRBV28 and TRBJ1-1, the CDR3 gives the full variable domain: DVKVTQSSRYLVKRTGEKVFLECVQDMDHENMFWYRQDPGLGLRLIYFSYDVKMKEKGDIPEGYSVSREKKERFSLILESASTNQTSMYLCASSSLGAGVNTEAFFGQGTRLTVV.